This TCR beta chain was documented in a study of blood T cell repertoires in COVID-19. At the level of the study: Sites across the United States, Italy and Spain contributed samples from acute and convalescent COVID-19. From T cells, B-cell-depleted T cells, or PBMCs came the material, which was cDNA or gDNA.

Under the authors' procedure: Counts of nucleated cells, estimated from reference gene primer amplification, were obtained. Clones were sequenced by immunoSEQ multiplex PCR, and TCRdb holds only the in-frame ones, with some missing. The DNA was the basis for D and trimming; V, J and clone size are from that table. Seen here are around 150,000 clones, 80% to 90% observed once, and the top ten hold around 2.9%. J was trimmed by 4 bases and V by 2 bases; bases with no gene match: 0. CDR3 length: 15 residues. CDR1 and CDR2 from the germline V gene are MNHEY and SVGAGI. The chain combines TRBV6-5 with TRBJ2-2; 11 nucleotides agree with TRBD1. The clonotype was recovered from a man aged 55 to 70 with acute or convalescent COVID-19. Material for sequencing was peripheral blood. CDR3 in amino acids: CASSYGTGGTGELFF. The CDR3 nucleotides are TGTGCCAGCAGTTACGGGACAGGGGGCACCGGGGAGCTGTTTTTT.